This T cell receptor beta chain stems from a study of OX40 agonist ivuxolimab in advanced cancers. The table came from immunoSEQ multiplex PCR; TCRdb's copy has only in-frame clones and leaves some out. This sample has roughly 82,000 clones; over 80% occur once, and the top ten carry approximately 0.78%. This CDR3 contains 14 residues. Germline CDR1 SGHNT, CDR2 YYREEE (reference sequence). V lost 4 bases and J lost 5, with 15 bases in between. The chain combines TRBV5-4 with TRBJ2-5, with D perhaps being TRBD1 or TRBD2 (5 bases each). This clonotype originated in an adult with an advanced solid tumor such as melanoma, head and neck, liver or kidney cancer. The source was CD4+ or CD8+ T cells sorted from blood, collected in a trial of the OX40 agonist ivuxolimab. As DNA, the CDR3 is TGTGCCAGCAGCCCCCGTACCGAGGGGGAGACCCAGTACTTC. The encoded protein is CASSPRTEGETQYF.